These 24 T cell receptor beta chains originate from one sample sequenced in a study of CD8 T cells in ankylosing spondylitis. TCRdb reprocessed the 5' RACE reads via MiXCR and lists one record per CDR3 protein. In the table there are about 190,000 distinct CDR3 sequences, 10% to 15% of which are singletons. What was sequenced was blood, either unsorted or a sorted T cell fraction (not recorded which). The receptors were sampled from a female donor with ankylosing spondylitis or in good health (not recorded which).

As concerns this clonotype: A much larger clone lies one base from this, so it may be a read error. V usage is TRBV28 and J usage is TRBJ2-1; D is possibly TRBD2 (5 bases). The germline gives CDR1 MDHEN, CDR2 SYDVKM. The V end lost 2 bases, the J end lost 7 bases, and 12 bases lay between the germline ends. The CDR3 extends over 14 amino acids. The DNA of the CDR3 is TGTGCCAGCAGTTTACCGCAGAGGAGGAATGAGCAGTTCTTC. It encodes CASSLPQRRNEQFF.

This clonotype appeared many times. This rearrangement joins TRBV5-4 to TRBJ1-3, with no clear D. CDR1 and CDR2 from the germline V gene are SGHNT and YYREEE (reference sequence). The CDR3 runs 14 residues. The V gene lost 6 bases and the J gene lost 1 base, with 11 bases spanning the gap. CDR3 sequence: CASNSRGSGNTIYF. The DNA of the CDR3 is TGTGCCAGCAACTCGCGAGGTTCTGGAAACACCATATATTTT.

The CDR3 coding sequence is TGTGCCACTCGGGACAGGGTCTACGAGCAGTACTTC. Translating it yields CATRDRVYEQYF. J is TRBJ2-7 and V is TRBV27; 9 positions agree with TRBD1. The V segment lost 10 bases and the J segment 3 bases; nucleotides outside the gene matches: 4. CDR3 length: 12 amino acids. CDR1 is MNHEY, CDR2 SMNVEV, per germline (reference sequence).

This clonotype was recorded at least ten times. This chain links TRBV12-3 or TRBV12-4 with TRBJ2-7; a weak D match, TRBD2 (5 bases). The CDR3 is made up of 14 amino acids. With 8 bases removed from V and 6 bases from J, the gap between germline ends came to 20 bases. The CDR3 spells CASRERGTQPEQYF. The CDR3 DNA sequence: TGTGCCAGCCGAGAACGGGGAACCCAGCCCGAGCAGTACTTC.

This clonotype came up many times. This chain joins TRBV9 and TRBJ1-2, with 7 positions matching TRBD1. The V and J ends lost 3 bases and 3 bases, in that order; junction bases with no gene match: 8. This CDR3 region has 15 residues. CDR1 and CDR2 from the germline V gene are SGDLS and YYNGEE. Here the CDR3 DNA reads TGTGCCAGCAGCGCAGCCCGGACAGGAGACTATGGCTACACCTTC. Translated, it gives CASSAARTGDYGYTF.

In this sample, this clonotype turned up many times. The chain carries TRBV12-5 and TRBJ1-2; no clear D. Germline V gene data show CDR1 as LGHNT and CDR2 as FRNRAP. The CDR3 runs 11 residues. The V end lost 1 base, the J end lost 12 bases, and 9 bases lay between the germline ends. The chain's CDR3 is CASGLGDRDTF. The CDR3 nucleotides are TGTGCTAGTGGTTTGGGAGACCGGGACACCTTC. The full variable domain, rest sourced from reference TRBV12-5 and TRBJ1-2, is DARVTQTPRHKVTEMGQEVTMRCQPILGHNTVFWYRQTMMQGLELLAYFRNRAPLDDSGMPKDRFSAEMPDATLATLKIQPSEPRDSAVYFCASGLGDRDTFGSGTRLTVV.

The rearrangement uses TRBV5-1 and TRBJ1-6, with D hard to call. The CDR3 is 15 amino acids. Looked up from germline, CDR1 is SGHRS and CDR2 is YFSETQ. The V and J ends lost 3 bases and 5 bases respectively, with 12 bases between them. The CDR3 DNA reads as TGCGCCAGCAGCTCGGATATCGTAAATAATTCACCCCTCCACTTT. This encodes CASSSDIVNNSPLHF.

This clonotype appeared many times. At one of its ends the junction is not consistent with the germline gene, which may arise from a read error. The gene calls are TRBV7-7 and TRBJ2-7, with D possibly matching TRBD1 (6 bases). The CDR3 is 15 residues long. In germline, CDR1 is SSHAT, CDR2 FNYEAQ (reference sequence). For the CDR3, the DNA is TGTGCTAGCAGTAAGGACAGTCTAAGCTCCTACGAGCAGTACTTC. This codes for CASSKDSLSSYEQYF.

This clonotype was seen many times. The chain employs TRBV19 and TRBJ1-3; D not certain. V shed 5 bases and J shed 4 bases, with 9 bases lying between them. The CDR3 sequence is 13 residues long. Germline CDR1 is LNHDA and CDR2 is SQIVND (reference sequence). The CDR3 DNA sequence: TGTGCCAGTAGTCCCCGAGAAGGAAACACCATATATTTT. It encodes CASSPREGNTIYF.

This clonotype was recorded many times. CDR3 loop: CSARPRATGELFF. DNA for the CDR3: TGCAGTGCTAGACCACGTGCCACCGGGGAGCTGTTTTTT. The chain employs TRBV20-1 and TRBJ2-2; D not resolved. Per the germline V gene, CDR1 is DFQATT and CDR2 is SNEGSKA (reference sequence). The CDR3 has 13 amino acids. Trimming stripped 2 bases from V and 4 bases from J, with 8 bases between.

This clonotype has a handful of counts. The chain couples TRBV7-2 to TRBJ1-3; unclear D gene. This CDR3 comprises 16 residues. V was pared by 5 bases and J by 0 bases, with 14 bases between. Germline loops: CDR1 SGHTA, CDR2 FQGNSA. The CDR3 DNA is TGTGCCAGCAGCACCGGACCGGCTAGCTCTGGAAACACCATATATTTT. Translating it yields CASSTGPASSGNTIYF.

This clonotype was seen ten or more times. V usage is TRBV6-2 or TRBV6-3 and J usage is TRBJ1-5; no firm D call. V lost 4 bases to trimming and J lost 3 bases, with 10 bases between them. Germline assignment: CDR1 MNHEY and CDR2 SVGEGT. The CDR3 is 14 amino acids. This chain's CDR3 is CASSSTQFNQPQHF. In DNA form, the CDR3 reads TGTGCCAGCAGTTCGACGCAATTCAATCAGCCCCAGCATTTT.

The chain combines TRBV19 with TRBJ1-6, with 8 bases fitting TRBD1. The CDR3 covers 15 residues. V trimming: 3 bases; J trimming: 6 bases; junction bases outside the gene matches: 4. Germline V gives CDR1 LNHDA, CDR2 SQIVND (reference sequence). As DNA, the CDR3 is TGTGCCAGTAGTATCCGGACAGGGAGTAATTCACCCCTCCACTTT. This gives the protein CASSIRTGSNSPLHF.

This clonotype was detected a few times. The CDR3 here is CASSLADTYEAFF. The DNA of the CDR3 is TGTGCCAGCAGCTTAGCGGACACGTATGAAGCTTTCTTT. This sequence joins TRBV7-2 and TRBJ1-1, with D tentatively TRBD1 (5 bases). The germline V and J ends were trimmed by 0 bases and 7 bases, with 9 bases remaining between them. Germline V lookup: CDR1 SGHTA, CDR2 FQGNSA. The CDR3 covers 13 residues.

CDR3 sequence (DNA): TGTGCCAGCAGTTACTCGAGCATCCAGCCCCAGCATTTT. Translating gives CASSYSSIQPQHF. V is TRBV6-2 or TRBV6-3 and J is TRBJ1-5; D is unclear. Trimming shortened V by 0 bases and J by 7 bases, and 7 bases separated the two germline ends. There are 13 residues in the CDR3. CDR1 is MNHEY, CDR2 SVGEGT, per germline.

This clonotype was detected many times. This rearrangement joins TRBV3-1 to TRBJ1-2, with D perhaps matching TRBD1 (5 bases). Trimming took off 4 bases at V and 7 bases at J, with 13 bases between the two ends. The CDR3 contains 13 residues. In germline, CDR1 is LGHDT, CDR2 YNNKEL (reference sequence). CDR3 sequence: CASSRRGGGGYTF. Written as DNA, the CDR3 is TGTGCCAGCAGCCGCCGGGGGGGAGGTGGCTACACCTTC.

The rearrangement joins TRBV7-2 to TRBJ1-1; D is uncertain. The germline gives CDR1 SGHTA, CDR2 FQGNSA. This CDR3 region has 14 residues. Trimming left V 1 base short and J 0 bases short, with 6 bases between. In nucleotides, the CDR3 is TGTGCCAGCAGCTTAGGTATCCTGAACACTGAAGCTTTCTTT. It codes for CASSLGILNTEAFF.

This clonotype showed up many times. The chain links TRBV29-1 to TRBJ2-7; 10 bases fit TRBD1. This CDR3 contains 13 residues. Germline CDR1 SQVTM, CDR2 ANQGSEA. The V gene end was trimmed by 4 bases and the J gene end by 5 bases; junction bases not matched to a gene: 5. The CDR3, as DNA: TGCAGCGTTGGAGACAGGGGGCGGCACGAGCAGTACTTC. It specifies CSVGDRGRHEQYF.

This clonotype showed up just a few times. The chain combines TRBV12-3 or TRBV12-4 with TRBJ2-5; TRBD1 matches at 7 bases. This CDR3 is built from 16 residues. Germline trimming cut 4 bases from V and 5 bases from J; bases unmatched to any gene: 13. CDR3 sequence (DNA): TGTGCCAGCAGTTCCGGTTCGCGGACAGGATGGGAGACCCAGTACTTC. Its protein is CASSSGSRTGWETQYF.

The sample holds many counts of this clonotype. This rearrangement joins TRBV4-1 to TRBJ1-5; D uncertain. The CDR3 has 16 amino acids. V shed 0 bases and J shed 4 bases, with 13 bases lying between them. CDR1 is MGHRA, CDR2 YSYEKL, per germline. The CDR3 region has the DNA TGCGCCAGCAGCCAAGACCTTTCAAGTTGGAATCAGCCCCAGCATTTT. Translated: CASSQDLSSWNQPQHF.

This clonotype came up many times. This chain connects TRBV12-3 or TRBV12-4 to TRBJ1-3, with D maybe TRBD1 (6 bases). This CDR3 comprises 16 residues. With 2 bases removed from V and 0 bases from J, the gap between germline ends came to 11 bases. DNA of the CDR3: TGTGCCAGCAGTTTAAACCCCAGGGGCTCTGGAAACACCATATATTTT. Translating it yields CASSLNPRGSGNTIYF.

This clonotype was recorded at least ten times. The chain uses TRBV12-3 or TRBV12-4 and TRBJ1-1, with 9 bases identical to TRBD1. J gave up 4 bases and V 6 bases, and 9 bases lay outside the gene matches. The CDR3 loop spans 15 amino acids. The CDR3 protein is CASRGQGRQRTEAFF. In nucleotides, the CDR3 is TGTGCCAGCAGGGGACAGGGTCGTCAGCGCACTGAAGCTTTCTTT.

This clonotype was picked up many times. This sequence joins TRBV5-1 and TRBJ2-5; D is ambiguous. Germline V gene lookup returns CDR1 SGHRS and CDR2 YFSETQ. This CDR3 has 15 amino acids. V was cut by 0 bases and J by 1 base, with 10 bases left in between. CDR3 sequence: CASSLDIRPQETQYF. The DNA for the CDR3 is TGCGCCAGCAGCTTGGATATCAGGCCCCAAGAGACCCAGTACTTC.

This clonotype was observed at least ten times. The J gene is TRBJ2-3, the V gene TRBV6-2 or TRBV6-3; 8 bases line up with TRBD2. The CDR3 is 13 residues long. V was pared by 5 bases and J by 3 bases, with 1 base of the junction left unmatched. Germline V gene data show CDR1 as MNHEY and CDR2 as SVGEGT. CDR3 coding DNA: TGTGCCAGCAGTCAGCGGGAGACAGATACGCAGTATTTT. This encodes CASSQRETDTQYF.